This T cell receptor beta chain appears in the sequencing data of a study of blood T cell repertoires in COVID-19. The wider study: The samples span acute and convalescent COVID-19 from the United States, Italy and Spain. PBMCs, B-cell-depleted T cells, or T cells provided the cDNA or gDNA that made up the material.

Source study methods: From reference gene primer amplification, estimates of nucleated cell counts were derived. The method was immunoSEQ multiplex PCR; TCRdb's version includes in-frame clones alone and lacks a portion of them. That table furnishes V, J and clone size, whereas the DNA furnished D and trimming. Of under 250,000 clones listed, 65% to 90% are singletons. Germline V gene sequence: CDR1 SGHRS, CDR2 YFSETQ. The CDR3 consists of 14 residues. V was clipped by 0 bases and J by 2 bases, with 9 bases between them. The sequenced sample was peripheral blood. This chain links TRBV5-1 with TRBJ2-7, with D uncertain. This TCR was sampled from a man aged 50 to 59 with COVID-19, enrolled during active disease. Here the CDR3 reads CASSLGSGTYEQYF. Here the CDR3 DNA reads TGCGCCAGCAGCTTGGGTTCAGGAACCTACGAGCAGTACTTC.